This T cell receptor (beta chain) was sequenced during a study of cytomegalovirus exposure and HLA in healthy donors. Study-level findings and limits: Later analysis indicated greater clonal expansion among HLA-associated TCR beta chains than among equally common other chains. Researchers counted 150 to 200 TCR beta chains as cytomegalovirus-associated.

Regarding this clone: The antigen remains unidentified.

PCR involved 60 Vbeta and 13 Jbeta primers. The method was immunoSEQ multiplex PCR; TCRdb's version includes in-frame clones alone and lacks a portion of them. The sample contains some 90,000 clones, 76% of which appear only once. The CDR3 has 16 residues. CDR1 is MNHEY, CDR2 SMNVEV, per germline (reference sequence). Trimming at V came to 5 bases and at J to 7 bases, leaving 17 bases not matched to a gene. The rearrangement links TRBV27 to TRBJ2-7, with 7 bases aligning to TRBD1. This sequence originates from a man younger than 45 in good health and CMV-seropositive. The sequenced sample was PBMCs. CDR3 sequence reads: CASSIRQGGGTREQYF. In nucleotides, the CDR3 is TGTGCCAGCAGTATTAGACAGGGTGGAGGAACTCGGGAGCAGTACTTC.